This T cell receptor (beta chain) is drawn from a study of radiotherapy plus CTLA-4 blockade in lung cancer. As for the study in general: Among enrolled patients, under 20% responded and about 34% achieved disease control. General study points: Reports identified early blood T cell clone dynamics, with interferon-beta, as the best response predictor. Blood-borne expansion of tumor-derived TCR clones followed radiotherapy plus ipilimumab.

Repertoires were generated with immunoSEQ multiplex PCR, while TCRdb's copy carries only in-frame clones and drops some. The repertoire holds 65,000 to 85,000 clones, roughly three quarters seen once, with 16% in the top ten. With respect to this clone: As yet, its antigen is unknown.

CDR3 length: 13 residues. V lost 1 base and J lost 14, with 12 bases in between. Germline V CDR1 and CDR2: LNHDA, SQIVND (reference sequence). This clonotype was obtained from a human donor with non-small cell lung cancer whose response to radiotherapy plus ipilimumab could not be evaluated. Some clones in this sample may be carry-over from other donors' samples. The starting material was peripheral blood, obtained from a patient treated with radiotherapy plus ipilimumab. The chain has TRBV19 and TRBJ2-6, with D perhaps TRBD1 (5 bases). The CDR3 nucleotides are TGTGCCAGTAGTATAGCCCAGGGAACGTTCCTGACTTTC. Amino acid sequence: CASSIAQGTFLTF. Supplemented by reference TRBV19 and TRBJ2-6, the full variable domain reads DGGITQSPKYLFRKEGQNVTLSCEQNLNHDAMYWYRQDPGQGLRLIYYSQIVNDFQKGDIAEGYSVSREKKESFPLTVTSAQKNPTAFYLCASSIAQGTFLTFGAGSRLTVL.